This TCR beta chain was found in a study of response to subunit inactivated influenza vaccine. Study conclusions and caveats: The authors suggested that every seasonal influenza vaccination recruits few new T cells.

The CDR3 contains 13 residues. With 3 bases removed from V and 4 bases from J, the gap between germline ends came to 7 bases. In germline, CDR1 is ENHRY, CDR2 SYGVKD. TCRdb redid the calling of the RT-PCR reads with MiXCR, one entry per CDR3 protein. The repertoire holds about 500,000 distinct CDR3 sequences, about an eighth seen once, with 13% in the top ten. This clonotype was counted between two and nine times. Its specificity is unknown. The chain recombines TRBV10-3 with TRBJ2-1, with D unclear. The source is a man in his fifties who received an inactivated influenza vaccine. Sample: PBMCs from blood, taken more than 35 days after vaccination. The CDR3 reads CAISDGGYNEQFF. In DNA form, the CDR3 reads TGTGCCATCAGTGATGGTGGTTACAATGAGCAGTTCTTC.